A selection of T cell receptor beta chains follows, all from one sample in a study of blood T cell repertoires in COVID-19. The assay was immunoSEQ multiplex PCR, and TCRdb's table has in-frame clones only and misses some. This sample yields tens of thousands of clones, of which 85% to 95% are seen a single time; 0.83% belongs to the top ten. Material: peripheral blood. The receptors were sampled from a woman aged 70-85 years with COVID-19, enrolled during active disease. CDR3s include the opening cysteine and the closing phenylalanine or tryptophan. A D gene is named only where the DNA matches it firmly. Clone size is not always given. Where it is, it says once, few, many or a class for expanded clones.

TRBD2	TRBV28	TRBJ2-3	.	TGTGCCAGCAGTTCACGGACTAGCGGGAGCACAGATACGCAGTATTTT	CASSSRTSGSTDTQYF
TRBD2	TRBV28	TRBJ2-4	.	TGTGCCAGCAGTGTACTAGCGGGAGAGGGTTACATTCAGTACTTC	CASSVLAGEGYIQYF
.	TRBV6-1	TRBJ2-1	.	TGTGCCAGCAGTGAAGGGGGAGGCGGCCGAAATGAGCAGTTCTTC	CASSEGGGGRNEQFF
TRBD1	TRBV7-2	TRBJ1-4	.	TGTGCCAGCAGCTTAAGGCAGGGGGTTGCAACTAATGAAAAACTGTTTTTT	CASSLRQGVATNEKLFF
TRBD2	TRBV16	TRBJ2-7	.	TGTGCCAGCAGCCAACCCACTAGCGGGAGGGTCTTC	CASSQPTSGRVF
.	TRBV2	TRBJ1-2	.	TGTGCCAGCTTTCCAGGTACCTATGGCTACACCTTC	CASFPGTYGYTF
.	TRBV19	TRBJ2-3	.	TGTGCCAGTAGTATAGCAGCGGGCACAGATACGCAGTATTTT	CASSIAAGTDTQYF
.	TRBV28	TRBJ1-3	.	TGTGCCAGCAGTTTCGGACAGTTCTCTGGAAACACCATATATTTT	CASSFGQFSGNTIYF
TRBD1	TRBV5-4	TRBJ1-4	few	TGTGCCAGCAGCGTGCCCGGGACAGGGAGTGAAAAACTGTTTTTT	CASSVPGTGSEKLFF
TRBD1	TRBV12-3/TRBV12-4	TRBJ1-2	.	TGTGCCAGCAGTCTGACAGGGGGCTATGGCTACACCTTC	CASSLTGGYGYTF
.	TRBV13	TRBJ2-3	.	TGTGCCAGCAGCCTGGGGAGGACAGATACGCAGTATTTT	CASSLGRTDTQYF
TRBD2	TRBV9	TRBJ2-5	.	TGTGCCAGCAGCGCACCCGGGACTAAGCAAGAGACCCAGTACTTC	CASSAPGTKQETQYF
TRBD1	TRBV4-2	TRBJ1-2	once	TGTGCCAGCAGCCAAGAGAGGGACAGTAACTATGGCTACACCTTC	CASSQERDSNYGYTF
.	TRBV3-1/TRBV3-2	TRBJ1-6	.	TGTGCCAGCAGCCCATCCGCAGGGTCGAATTCACCCCTCCACTTT	CASSPSAGSNSPLHF
.	TRBV9	TRBJ1-5	.	TGTGCCAGCAGCGTAGGGCTCAATCAGCCCCAGCATTTT	CASSVGLNQPQHF
TRBD2	TRBV2	TRBJ2-5	.	TGTGCCAGCAGTGAAAGGCTAGCGGGAGTTTTAGAGACCCAGTACTTC	CASSERLAGVLETQYF
TRBD2	TRBV19	TRBJ2-1	.	TGTGCCAGTAGTACGGGGACTAGCGGGGTCATGCAGTTCTTC	CASSTGTSGVMQFF
TRBD1	TRBV27	TRBJ1-6	.	TGTGCCAGCAGTTTTCGGACAGGAAATACACCTCTCCACTTT	CASSFRTGNTPLHF
.	TRBV5-5	TRBJ1-2	few	TGTGCCAGCAGCTTAACGGTAGGGGACTATGGCTACACCTTC	CASSLTVGDYGYTF
.	TRBV24-1	TRBJ2-3	.	TGTGCCACCAGTGATTTGGAGGCAGGGCCAGATACGCAGTATTTT	CATSDLEAGPDTQYF
TRBD2	TRBV28	TRBJ2-3	once	TGTGCCAGCAGTTTGATTTGGTACCAGAAAAGGACTAGCGGGAAATCAGATACGCAGTATTTT	CASSLIWYQKRTSGKSDTQYF
.	TRBV9	TRBJ2-1	.	TGTGCCAGCAGCGTAGATAGCGCCCCCGACGGTGAGCAGTTCTTC	CASSVDSAPDGEQFF
.	TRBV21-1	TRBJ1-4	once	TGTGCCAGCAGCGCGGGCCGGAGGAATGAAAAACTGTTTTTT	CASSAGRRNEKLFF
.	TRBV20-1	TRBJ2-1	.	TGCAGTGCTAGTTCGTGGGGGGACAGCCAATACAATGAGCAGTTCTTC	CSASSWGDSQYNEQFF
TRBD2	TRBV7-3	TRBJ2-1	.	TGTGCCAGCAGCACTGGACTAGAAACGTACAATGAGCAGTTCTTC	CASSTGLETYNEQFF
.	TRBV28	TRBJ1-4	.	TGTGCCAGCAGCACCCCGGGAGAATGGAAAAAACTGTTTTTT	CASSTPGEWKKLFF
.	TRBV5-5	TRBJ2-5	.	TGTGCCAGCAGCTTGGAGGGAGGCGGGGAGACCCAGTACTTC	CASSLEGGGETQYF
.	TRBV3-1/TRBV3-2	TRBJ1-2	.	TGTGCCAGCGGATTTCAGGCGGGGGACTATGGCTACACCTTC	CASGFQAGDYGYTF
TRBD1	TRBV3-1/TRBV3-2	TRBJ2-5	.	TGTGCCAGCAGCCAAGTTCGGGGGACAGGACAAGAGACCCAGTACTTC	CASSQVRGTGQETQYF
.	TRBV3-1/TRBV3-2	TRBJ2-1	.	TGTGCCAGCAGCCCCTCCCGTGACAATGAGCAGTTCTTC	CASSPSRDNEQFF
TRBD1	TRBV30	TRBJ1-4	.	TGTGCCTGGAACAGGGGCCTTGGGACTAATGAAAAACTGTTTTTT	CAWNRGLGTNEKLFF